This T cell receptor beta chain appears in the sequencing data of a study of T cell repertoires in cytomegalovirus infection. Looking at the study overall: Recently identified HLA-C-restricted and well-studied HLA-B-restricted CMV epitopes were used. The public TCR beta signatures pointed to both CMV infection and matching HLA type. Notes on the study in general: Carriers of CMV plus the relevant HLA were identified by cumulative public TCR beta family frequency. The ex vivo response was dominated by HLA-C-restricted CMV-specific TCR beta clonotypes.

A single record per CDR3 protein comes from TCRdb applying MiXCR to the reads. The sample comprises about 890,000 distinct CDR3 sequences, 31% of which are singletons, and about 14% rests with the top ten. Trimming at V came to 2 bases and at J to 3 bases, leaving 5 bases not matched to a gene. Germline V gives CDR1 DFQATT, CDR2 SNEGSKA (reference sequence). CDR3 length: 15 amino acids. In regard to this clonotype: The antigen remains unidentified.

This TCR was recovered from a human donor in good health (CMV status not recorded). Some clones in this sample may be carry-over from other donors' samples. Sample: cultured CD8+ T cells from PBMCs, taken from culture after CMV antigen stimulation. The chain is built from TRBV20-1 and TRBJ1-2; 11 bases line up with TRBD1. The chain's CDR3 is CSARSGQGAYYGYTF. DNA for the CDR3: TGCAGTGCTAGATCCGGACAGGGGGCTTACTATGGCTACACCTTC.